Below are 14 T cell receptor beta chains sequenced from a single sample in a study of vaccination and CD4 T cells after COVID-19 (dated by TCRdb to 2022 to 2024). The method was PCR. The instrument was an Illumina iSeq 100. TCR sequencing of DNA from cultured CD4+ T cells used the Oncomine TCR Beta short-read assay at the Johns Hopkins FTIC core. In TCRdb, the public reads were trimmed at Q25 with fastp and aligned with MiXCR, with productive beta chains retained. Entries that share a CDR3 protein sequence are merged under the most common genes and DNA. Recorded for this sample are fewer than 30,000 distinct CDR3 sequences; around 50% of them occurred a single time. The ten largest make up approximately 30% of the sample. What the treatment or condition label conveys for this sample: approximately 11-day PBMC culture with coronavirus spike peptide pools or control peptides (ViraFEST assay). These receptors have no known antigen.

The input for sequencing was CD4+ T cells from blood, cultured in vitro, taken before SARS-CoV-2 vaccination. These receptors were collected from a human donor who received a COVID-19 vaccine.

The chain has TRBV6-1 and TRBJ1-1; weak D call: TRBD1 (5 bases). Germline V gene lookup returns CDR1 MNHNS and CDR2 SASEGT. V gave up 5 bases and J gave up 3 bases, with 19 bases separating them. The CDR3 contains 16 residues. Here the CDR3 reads CASSPRGHRLDTEAFF. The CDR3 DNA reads TGTGCCAGCAGTCCCCGGGGCCACAGATTGGACACTGAAGCTTTCTTT.

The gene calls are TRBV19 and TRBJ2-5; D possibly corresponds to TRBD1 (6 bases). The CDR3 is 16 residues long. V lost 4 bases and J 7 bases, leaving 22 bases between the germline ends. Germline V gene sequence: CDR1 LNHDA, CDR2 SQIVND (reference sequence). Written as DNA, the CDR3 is TGTGCCAGTAGTACTTGGGGGCAGGTCTCATCGTCGACCCAGTACTTC. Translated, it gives CASSTWGQVSSSTQYF. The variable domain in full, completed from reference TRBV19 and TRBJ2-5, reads DGGITQSPKYLFRKEGQNVTLSCEQNLNHDAMYWYRQDPGQGLRLIYYSQIVNDFQKGDIAEGYSVSREKKESFPLTVTSAQKNPTAFYLCASSTWGQVSSSTQYFGPGTRLLVL.

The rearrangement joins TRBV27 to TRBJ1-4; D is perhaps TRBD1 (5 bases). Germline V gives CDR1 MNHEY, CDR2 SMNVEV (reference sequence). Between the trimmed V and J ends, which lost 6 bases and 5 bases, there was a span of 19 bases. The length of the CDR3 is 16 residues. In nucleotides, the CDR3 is TGTGCCAGCAGAGTAATGCCCCCACAGGAAAATGAAAAACTGTTTTTT. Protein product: CASRVMPPQENEKLFF.

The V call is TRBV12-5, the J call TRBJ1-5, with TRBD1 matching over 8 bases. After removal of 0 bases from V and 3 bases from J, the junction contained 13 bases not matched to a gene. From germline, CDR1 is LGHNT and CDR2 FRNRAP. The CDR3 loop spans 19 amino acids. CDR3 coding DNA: TGTGCTAGTGGTTTGGTAATGATCCAGGGGGCGGCGGACAATCAGCCCCAGCATTTT. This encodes CASGLVMIQGAADNQPQHF. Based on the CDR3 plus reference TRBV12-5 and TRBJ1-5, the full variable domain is DARVTQTPRHKVTEMGQEVTMRCQPILGHNTVFWYRQTMMQGLELLAYFRNRAPLDDSGMPKDRFSAEMPDATLATLKIQPSEPRDSAVYFCASGLVMIQGAADNQPQHFGDGTRLSIL.

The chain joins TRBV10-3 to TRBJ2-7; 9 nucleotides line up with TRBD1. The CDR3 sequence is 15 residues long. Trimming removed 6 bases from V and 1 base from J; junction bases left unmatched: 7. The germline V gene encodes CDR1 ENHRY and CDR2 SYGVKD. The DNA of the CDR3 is TGTGCCATCAGATCCGGGACAGGGCCATCCTACGAGCAGTACTTC. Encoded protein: CAIRSGTGPSYEQYF.

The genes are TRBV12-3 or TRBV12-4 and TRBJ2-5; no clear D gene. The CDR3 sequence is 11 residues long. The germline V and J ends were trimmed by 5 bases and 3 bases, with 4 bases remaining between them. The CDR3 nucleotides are TGTGCCAGCAGTATAAAAGAGACCCAGTACTTC. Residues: CASSIKETQYF.

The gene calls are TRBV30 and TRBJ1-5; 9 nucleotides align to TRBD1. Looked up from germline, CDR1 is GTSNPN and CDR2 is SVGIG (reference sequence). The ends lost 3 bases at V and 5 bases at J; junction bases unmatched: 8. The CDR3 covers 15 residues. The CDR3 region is CAWSLRGQGDQPQHF. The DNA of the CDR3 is TGTGCCTGGAGCCTTAGGGGACAGGGCGATCAGCCCCAGCATTTT.

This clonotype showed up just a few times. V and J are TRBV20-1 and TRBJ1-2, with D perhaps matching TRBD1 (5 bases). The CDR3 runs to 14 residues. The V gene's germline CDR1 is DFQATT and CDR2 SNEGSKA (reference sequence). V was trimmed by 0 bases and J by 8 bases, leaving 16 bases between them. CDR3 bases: TGCAGTGCTAGAGATATCCGGGGACGGGGAGGCTACACCTTC. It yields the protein CSARDIRGRGGYTF.

In DNA form, the CDR3 reads TGTGCCAGCTGCCCGCGACGACAGTATGGCTACACCTTC. Translated, it gives CASCPRRQYGYTF. The chain links TRBV6-1 to TRBJ1-2; tentatively, D is TRBD1 (5 bases). CDR1 MNHNS and CDR2 SASEGT come from the germline V gene. V lost 8 bases and J lost 5, with 15 bases in between. CDR3 size: 13 residues.

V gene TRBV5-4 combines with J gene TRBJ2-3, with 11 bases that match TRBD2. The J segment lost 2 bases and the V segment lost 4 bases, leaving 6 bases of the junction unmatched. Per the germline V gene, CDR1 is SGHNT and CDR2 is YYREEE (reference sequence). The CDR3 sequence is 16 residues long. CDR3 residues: CASSLRLAGPTDTQYF. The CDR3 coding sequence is TGTGCCAGCAGCCTCCGACTAGCGGGGCCCACAGATACGCAGTATTTT. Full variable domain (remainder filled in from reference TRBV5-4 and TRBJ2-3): ETGVTQSPTHLIKTRGQQVTLRCSSQSGHNTVSWYQQALGQGPQFIFQYYREEENGRGNFPPRFSGLQFPNYSSELNVNALELDDSALYLCASSLRLAGPTDTQYFGPGTRLTVL.

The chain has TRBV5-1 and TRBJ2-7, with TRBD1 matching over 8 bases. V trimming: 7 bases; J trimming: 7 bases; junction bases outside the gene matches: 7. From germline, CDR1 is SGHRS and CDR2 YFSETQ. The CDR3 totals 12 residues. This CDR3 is CASGQGAREQYF. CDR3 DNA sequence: TGCGCCAGCGGCCAGGGGGCGCGGGAGCAGTACTTC.

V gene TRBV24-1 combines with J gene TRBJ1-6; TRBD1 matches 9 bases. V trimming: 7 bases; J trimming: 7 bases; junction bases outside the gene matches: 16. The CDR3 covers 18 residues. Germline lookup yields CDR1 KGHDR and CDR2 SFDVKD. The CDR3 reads CATRYTSFGTGRNSPLHF. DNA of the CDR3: TGTGCCACCAGATATACGTCCTTTGGGACAGGGAGGAATTCACCCCTCCACTTT.

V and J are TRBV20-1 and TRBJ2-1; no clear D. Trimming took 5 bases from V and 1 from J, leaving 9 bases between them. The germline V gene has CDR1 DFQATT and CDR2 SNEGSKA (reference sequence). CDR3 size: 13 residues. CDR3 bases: TGCAGTGCTCAGGAGCCATCCTACAATGAGCAGTTCTTC. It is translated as CSAQEPSYNEQFF.

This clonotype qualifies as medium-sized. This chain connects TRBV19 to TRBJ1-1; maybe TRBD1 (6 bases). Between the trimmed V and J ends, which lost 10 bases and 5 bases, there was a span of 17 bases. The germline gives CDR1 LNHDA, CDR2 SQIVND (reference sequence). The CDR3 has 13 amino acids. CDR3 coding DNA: TGTGCCACCACCGGGGGGGGCAGGACTGAAGCTTTCTTT. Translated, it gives CATTGGGRTEAFF.